Each of the 29 T cell receptor beta chains below was sequenced from the same sample in a study of PD-1 and CTLA-4 blockade in melanoma. Here immunoSEQ multiplex PCR was the method, and the copy in TCRdb shows in-frame clones only, minus some. Of about 16,000 clones listed, under 85% are singletons. Sequenced here: CD8+ T cells from peripheral blood, sampled before anti-PD-1 treatment. These receptors were taken from a human donor with melanoma.

The J gene is TRBJ1-1, the V gene TRBV19, with D perhaps matching TRBD1 (5 bases). Trimming stripped 7 bases from V and 4 bases from J, with 10 bases between. Germline CDR1 is LNHDA and CDR2 is SQIVND (reference sequence). The CDR3 runs 12 residues. Here the CDR3 DNA reads TGTGCCAGTAAATTAGGGGTCACTGAAGCTTTCTTT. It translates to CASKLGVTEAFF.

The chain joins TRBV12-3 or TRBV12-4 to TRBJ2-7; D is undetermined. This CDR3 has 12 amino acids. The ends were cut back, 6 bases at V and 5 bases at J, with 11 bases in the middle. The CDR3 DNA reads TGTGCCAGCAGCCTTATCGACAACGAGCAGTACTTC. It codes for CASSLIDNEQYF.

V usage is TRBV15 and J usage is TRBJ2-2; D gene unclear. The length of the CDR3 is 14 residues. Germline CDR1 and CDR2: LNHNV and YYDKDF (reference sequence). Between the trimmed V and J ends, which lost 8 bases and 1 base, there was a span of 11 bases. The CDR3 nucleotides read TGTGCCACCCAGCGCCAGGTGAACACCGGGGAGCTGTTTTTT. This translates into CATQRQVNTGELFF.

This rearrangement joins TRBV13 to TRBJ2-7; 10 bases line up with TRBD1. Germline V gene sequence: CDR1 PRHDT, CDR2 FYEKMQ (reference sequence). V gave up 4 bases and J gave up 3 bases; unmatched junction bases: 6. This CDR3 comprises 15 residues. The CDR3 region has the DNA TGTGCCAGCAGCTCCGAACGGACAGGGGGCTACGAGCAGTACTTC. It is translated as CASSSERTGGYEQYF.

The chain links TRBV4-1 to TRBJ2-7, with 8 bases aligning to TRBD1. Germline assignment: CDR1 MGHRA and CDR2 YSYEKL. This CDR3 has 14 amino acids. After removal of 1 base from V and 5 bases from J, the junction contained 4 bases not matched to a gene. CDR3 bases: TGCGCCAGCAGCCAAGGCGGGACAGGCGACGAGCAGTACTTC. This gives the protein CASSQGGTGDEQYF.

This clone has just one count. This rearrangement joins TRBV5-5 to TRBJ2-7; 7 bases map to TRBD1. V lost 1 base, J lost 11 bases, and 6 bases stayed unmatched. Looked up from germline, CDR1 is SGHKS and CDR2 is YYEKEE (reference sequence). CDR3 size: 12 residues. CDR3 in amino acids: CASSLTGTDEYF. For the CDR3, the DNA is TGTGCCAGCAGCTTGACTGGGACAGACGAGTACTTC.

There are a few counts of this clone. The gene calls are TRBV7-9 and TRBJ2-1, with 9 bases matching TRBD1. The germline V gene has CDR1 SEHNR and CDR2 FQNEAQ (reference sequence). With 8 bases clipped from V and 3 bases from J, the junction kept 8 bases outside the gene matches. This CDR3 has 15 amino acids. The CDR3 here is CASGARDRVYNEQFF. For the CDR3, the DNA is TGTGCCAGCGGCGCAAGGGACAGGGTCTACAATGAGCAGTTCTTC. The variable domain in full, completed from reference TRBV7-9 and TRBJ2-1, reads DTGVSQNPRHKITKRGQNVTFRCDPISEHNRLYWYRQTLGQGPEFLTYFQNEAQLEKSRLLSDRFSAERPKGSFSTLEIQRTEQGDSAMYLCASGARDRVYNEQFFGPGTRLTVL.

This clone was counted a few times. V usage is TRBV27 and J usage is TRBJ2-3; perhaps D is TRBD1 or TRBD2 (5 bases each). The germline CDR1 and CDR2 sequences are MNHEY and SMNVEV (reference sequence). The CDR3 covers 15 residues. Trimming removed 1 base from V and 5 bases from J, with 13 bases in between. CDR3 sequence reads: CASSLWVRDLDTQYF. In DNA form, the CDR3 reads TGTGCCAGCAGTTTATGGGTTAGGGACCTAGATACGCAGTATTTT.

The chain joins TRBV11-3 to TRBJ2-1; no clear D. Germline values: CDR1 SGHNT, CDR2 YENEEA. This CDR3 contains 13 residues. V was pared by 5 bases and J by 7 bases, with 12 bases between. The CDR3 DNA sequence: TGTGCCAGCAGCCCCCCCCTGGGGAATGAGCAGTTCTTC. Translating it yields CASSPPLGNEQFF.

This clone was observed once. The chain joins TRBV7-9 to TRBJ2-3; D is unresolved. Germline CDR1 reads SEHNR; CDR2 reads FQNEAQ (reference sequence). The CDR3 contains 12 residues. Trimming left V 6 bases short and J 5 bases short, with 9 bases between. Written as DNA, the CDR3 is TGTGCCAGCAGTTCGGACGGAGATACGCAGTATTTT. Translation gives CASSSDGDTQYF.

The chain uses TRBV7-2 and TRBJ2-7; D may match TRBD1 or TRBD2 (5 bases each). V was cut by 5 bases and J by 2 bases, with 19 bases left in between. The V gene's germline CDR1 is SGHTA and CDR2 FQGNSA. CDR3 length: 16 amino acids. CDR3 protein: CASSPRGPGSPYEQYF. The CDR3, as DNA: TGTGCCAGCAGCCCGAGGGGCCCGGGGTCCCCCTACGAGCAGTACTTC.

The chain recombines TRBV5-6 with TRBJ1-6; TRBD1 matches at 7 bases. The CDR3 consists of 15 residues. The trim removed 4 bases at V and 12 bases at J, leaving 13 bases unmatched. In germline, CDR1 is SGHDT, CDR2 YYEEEE. DNA for the CDR3: TGTGCCAGCAGCCTATTTTGGGACAGCTTCCTACCCCTCCACTTT. It specifies CASSLFWDSFLPLHF.

This clone was seen just once. V usage is TRBV11-2 and J usage is TRBJ2-3; D is perhaps TRBD1 or TRBD2 (5 bases each). The V gene lost 0 bases and the J gene lost 2 bases, with 21 bases spanning the gap. The germline V gene has CDR1 SGHAT and CDR2 FQNNGV. The CDR3 extends over 19 amino acids. The CDR3 loop is CASSLDIWGSWDATDTQYF. Here the CDR3 DNA reads TGTGCCAGCAGCTTAGATATTTGGGGCTCGTGGGACGCCACAGATACGCAGTATTTT.

This clone was picked up a small number of times. The chain has TRBV27 and TRBJ2-2; D is uncertain. Looked up from germline, CDR1 is MNHEY and CDR2 is SMNVEV (reference sequence). The CDR3 sequence is 14 residues long. Trimming left V 5 bases short and J 5 bases short, with 12 bases between. CDR3 sequence (DNA): TGTGCCAGCAGTCCCCAGAGGTATACCGGGGAGCTGTTTTTT. Translated: CASSPQRYTGELFF.

This clone showed up just a few times. This chain links TRBV7-8 with TRBJ1-1, with D perhaps TRBD1 (5 bases). Germline CDR1 and CDR2: SGHVS and FQNEAQ. V was clipped by 1 base and J by 6 bases, with 15 bases between them. There are 15 residues in the CDR3. The CDR3 DNA is TGTGCCAGCAGCTTAGGCCGGGCCCCGGGGGCTGAAGCTTTCTTT. It yields the protein CASSLGRAPGAEAFF. Full variable domain (missing parts from reference TRBV7-8 and TRBJ1-1): GAGVSQSPRYKVAKRGQDVALRCDPISGHVSLFWYQQALGQGPEFLTYFQNEAQLDKSGLPSDRFFAERPEGSVSTLKIQRTQQEDSAVYLCASSLGRAPGAEAFFGQGTRLTVV.

The chain's CDR3 is CASRETGFREKLFF. In DNA, the CDR3 is TGTGCCAGCAGAGAGACAGGGTTCCGTGAAAAACTGTTTTTT. This chain uses TRBV6-5 with TRBJ1-4; TRBD1 matches 7 bases. Germline-derived CDR1 and CDR2 are MNHEY and SVGAGI. The J segment lost 7 bases and the V segment lost 6 bases, leaving 8 bases of the junction unmatched. CDR3 length: 14 amino acids.

This chain uses TRBV18 with TRBJ2-2; no definite D call. The CDR3 loop spans 16 amino acids. The germline V gene has CDR1 KGHSH and CDR2 LQKENI. The V end lost 5 bases, the J end lost 3 bases, and 16 bases lay between the germline ends. CDR3 loop: CASSIGPRLYTGELFF. As DNA, the CDR3 is TGTGCCAGCTCAATAGGGCCAAGGCTTTACACCGGGGAGCTGTTTTTT.

The table lists this clone with a few counts. The rearrangement joins TRBV27 to TRBJ2-7; D is possibly TRBD2 (6 bases). CDR1 is MNHEY, CDR2 SMNVEV, per germline (reference sequence). CDR3 length equals 13 residues. The ends were cut back, 6 bases at V and 1 base at J, with 10 bases in the middle. The CDR3 bases are TGTGCCAGCAGCCTGGGGGGTTCCTACGAGCAGTACTTC. Amino acid sequence: CASSLGGSYEQYF.

This clone was seen only a few times. The chain employs TRBV27 and TRBJ1-5; D is unresolved. CDR1 MNHEY and CDR2 SMNVEV come from the germline V gene (reference sequence). V was trimmed by 6 bases and J by 0 bases, leaving 27 bases between them. CDR3 size: 20 residues. This CDR3 reads CASRPIEPQLFENSNQPQHF. CDR3 DNA: TGTGCCAGCAGGCCAATAGAACCACAGCTATTCGAAAATAGCAATCAGCCCCAGCATTTT.

V is TRBV19 and J is TRBJ2-3; D ambiguous. This CDR3 region has 12 residues. Trimming left V 4 bases short and J 3 bases short, with 5 bases between. Germline CDR1 LNHDA, CDR2 SQIVND (reference sequence). CDR3 nucleotide sequence: TGTGCCAGTAGTAGGTCAACAGATACGCAGTATTTT. It specifies CASSRSTDTQYF.

V and J are TRBV27 and TRBJ1-6; D is ambiguous. The length of the CDR3 is 12 residues. Trimming removed 5 bases from V and 7 bases from J, with 6 bases in between. Germline V gene lookup returns CDR1 MNHEY and CDR2 SMNVEV (reference sequence). This CDR3 is CASSQPNSPLHF. As DNA, the CDR3 is TGTGCCAGCAGTCAACCGAATTCACCCCTCCACTTT.

This chain uses TRBV5-4 with TRBJ2-3; 11 nucleotides line up with TRBD2. Germline CDR1 and CDR2: SGHNT and YYREEE (reference sequence). The junction had 12 bases not matched to a gene; V was cut back by 5 bases and J by 4 bases. This CDR3 has 17 residues. Written as DNA, the CDR3 is TGTGCCAGCAGAGTGGAATTGCGACTAGCGGGATCAGATACGCAGTATTTT. This sequence encodes CASRVELRLAGSDTQYF. Drawing the rest from reference TRBV5-4 and TRBJ2-3, the complete variable domain is ETGVTQSPTHLIKTRGQQVTLRCSSQSGHNTVSWYQQALGQGPQFIFQYYREEENGRGNFPPRFSGLQFPNYSSELNVNALELDDSALYLCASRVELRLAGSDTQYFGPGTRLTVL.

The sample holds one count of this clone. CDR3 in amino acids: CASSYSRGDEQYF. The CDR3 DNA is TGTGCCAGCAGTTACTCTCGGGGGGACGAGCAGTACTTC. The rearrangement uses TRBV6-5 and TRBJ2-7; 7 positions match TRBD2. The V segment lost 0 bases and the J segment 5 bases; nucleotides outside the gene matches: 1. CDR3 length: 13 residues. Germline CDR1 reads MNHEY; CDR2 reads SVGAGI.

This chain links TRBV28 with TRBJ2-1; D is perhaps TRBD1 (6 bases). The CDR3 has 14 residues. Germline assignment: CDR1 MDHEN and CDR2 SYDVKM. V was trimmed by 6 bases and J by 0 bases, leaving 9 bases between them. The DNA of the CDR3 is TGTGCCAGCAGGTCACAGGGCTCCTACAATGAGCAGTTCTTC. Amino acid sequence: CASRSQGSYNEQFF.

The chain has TRBV5-1 and TRBJ2-7, with TRBD1 identical over 8 bases. The CDR3 is 13 residues long. Germline loops: CDR1 SGHRS, CDR2 YFSETQ. V shed 7 bases, J shed 0 bases, and the junction held 3 bases outside the gene matches. DNA for the CDR3: TGCGCCAGCGGACAGGGTAGCTCCTACGAGCAGTACTTC. Translated, it gives CASGQGSSYEQYF.

This chain connects TRBV7-2 to TRBJ1-2; no firm D call. The germline V gene has CDR1 SGHTA and CDR2 FQGNSA. Trimming removed 1 base at V and 3 bases at J, with 9 bases between. The CDR3 is 14 residues long. CDR3 protein: CASSLDHSYYGYTF. The CDR3 coding sequence is TGTGCCAGCAGCTTAGATCACAGCTACTATGGCTACACCTTC. Together with reference TRBV7-2 and TRBJ1-2, the CDR3 gives the full variable domain: GAGVSQSPSNKVTEKGKDVELRCDPISGHTALYWYRQSLGQGLEFLIYFQGNSAPDKSGLPSDRFSAERTGGSVSTLTIQRTQQEDSAVYLCASSLDHSYYGYTFGSGTRLTVV.

The chain employs TRBV9 and TRBJ2-2; D remains unclear. CDR3 length: 14 amino acids. V shed 0 bases and J shed 5 bases, with 8 bases lying between them. The germline V gene has CDR1 SGDLS and CDR2 YYNGEE. CDR3 protein: CASSVEGWTGELFF. CDR3 bases: TGTGCCAGCAGCGTAGAGGGTTGGACCGGGGAGCTGTTTTTT.

This clone was found once. CDR3 sequence reads: CASSPGGQGYEQYF. DNA for the CDR3: TGTGCCAGCAGCCCAGGGGGGCAGGGCTACGAGCAGTACTTC. The genes are TRBV4-2 and TRBJ2-7, with D tentatively TRBD1 (7 bases). Trimming took off 4 bases at V and 3 bases at J, with 13 bases between the two ends. This CDR3 region has 14 residues. Per germline, CDR1 LGHNA and CDR2 YNFKEQ.

This clone qualifies as medium-sized. The chain combines TRBV6-2 or TRBV6-3 with TRBJ2-1; D not certain. The germline V and J ends were trimmed by 2 bases and 0 bases, with 5 bases remaining between them. Per the germline V gene, CDR1 is MNHEY and CDR2 is SVGEGT. There are 14 residues in the CDR3. Here the CDR3 reads CASSYRSSYNEQFF. The CDR3 nucleotides read TGTGCCAGCAGTTACAGGAGCTCCTACAATGAGCAGTTCTTC.